The 14 T cell receptor beta chains in this list originate from one sample, sequenced in a study of T cells in Graves' hyperthyroidism and ophthalmopathy. RNA transcripts gave rise to amplified TCR beta CDR3 regions. HTBI primers drove first-round RT-PCR of the TCR CDR3. TCRdb called the multiplex PCR reads again in MiXCR, with one record for every CDR3 protein. The sample records 240,000 or so distinct CDR3 sequences, 16% being singletons. Sequenced: blood. These receptor sequences come from a woman under 30 with Graves' ophthalmopathy.

This clonotype was recorded many times. The rearrangement links TRBV9 to TRBJ2-1; TRBD2 matches at 10 bases. Trimming cost V 0 bases and J 7 bases; bases outside gene matches: 7. The CDR3 contains 16 residues. Per the germline V gene, CDR1 is SGDLS and CDR2 is YYNGEE. Written as DNA, the CDR3 is TGTGCCAGCAGCGTAGTGGAGTCTAGCGGGGGAAATGAGCAGTTCTTC. Translating it yields CASSVVESSGGNEQFF.

This clonotype was seen at least ten times. This chain joins TRBV3-1 and TRBJ2-3; 9 nucleotides align to TRBD2. The junction had 13 bases not matched to a gene; V was cut back by 0 bases and J by 0 bases. CDR3 length: 20 amino acids. Looked up from germline, CDR1 is LGHDT and CDR2 is YNNKEL (reference sequence). CDR3 nucleotides: TGTGCCAGCAGCCAAGAAACCCTAGCGGGACCAGTCCAGAGCACAGATACGCAGTATTTT. Its translation is CASSQETLAGPVQSTDTQYF.

This clonotype appeared many times. The V and J genes are TRBV30 and TRBJ2-3; TRBD2 matches 9 bases. Germline V lookup: CDR1 GTSNPN, CDR2 SVGIG (reference sequence). V shed 0 bases, J shed 3 bases, and the junction held 4 bases outside the gene matches. The CDR3 is made up of 15 amino acids. CDR3 amino acids: CAWSVGLAGTDTQYF. Written as DNA, the CDR3 is TGTGCCTGGAGTGTGGGGCTAGCGGGGACAGATACGCAGTATTTT.

This clonotype was seen only a few times. The junction shows a germline mismatch at one end, possibly a read error. The rearrangement joins TRBV24-1 to TRBJ2-1; the D gene is possibly TRBD2 (6 bases). The CDR3 spans 14 residues. Germline V gene data show CDR1 as KGHDR and CDR2 as SFDVKD. CDR3: CATSDRTTYNKQFF. The CDR3 coding sequence is TGTGCCACCAGTGACAGGACTACCTACAATAAGCAGTTCTTC.

In this sample, this clonotype turned up many times. The rearrangement uses TRBV2 and TRBJ2-2; no clear D. This CDR3 is 15 amino acids long. Germline V lookup: CDR1 SNHLY, CDR2 FYNNEI. V lost 4 bases, J lost 1 base, and 10 bases lay in between. CDR3 in DNA: TGTGCCAGCAGTGCGGGCCGGTTGAACACCGGGGAGCTGTTTTTT. Its translation: CASSAGRLNTGELFF.

At least ten counts were recorded for this clonotype. This chain connects TRBV12-5 to TRBJ2-2; 8 positions agree with TRBD1. J was trimmed by 1 base and V by 0 bases; bases with no gene match: 4. The germline V gene encodes CDR1 LGHNT and CDR2 FRNRAP. The CDR3 loop spans 17 amino acids. The CDR3: CASGLVLGQGNTGELFF. For the CDR3, the DNA is TGTGCTAGTGGTTTGGTCCTCGGACAGGGGAACACCGGGGAGCTGTTTTTT.

In this sample, this clonotype turned up many times. The CDR3 protein is CASSSGTDRYGYTF. The CDR3, as DNA: TGTGCCAGCAGCTCCGGGACAGACCGCTATGGCTACACCTTC. This chain joins TRBV5-8 and TRBJ1-2; TRBD1 agrees at 7 bases. Germline V lookup: CDR1 SGHTS, CDR2 YDEGEE. V gave up 3 bases and J gave up 4 bases; unmatched junction bases: 6. The CDR3 consists of 14 residues. The variable domain in full, completed from reference TRBV5-8 and TRBJ1-2, reads EAGVTQSPTHLIKTRGQQATLRCSPISGHTSVYWYQQALGLGLQFLLWYDEGEERNRGNFPPRFSGRQFPNYSSELNVNALELEDSALYLCASSSGTDRYGYTFGSGTRLTVV.

This clonotype has a handful of counts. The rearrangement uses TRBV13 and TRBJ1-4; D remains unclear. Trimming pared 6 bases from V and 0 bases from J, leaving 14 bases between. The CDR3 is made up of 16 amino acids. Looked up from germline, CDR1 is PRHDT and CDR2 is FYEKMQ (reference sequence). CDR3 region: CASSFRTTATNEKLFF. CDR3 nucleotides: TGTGCCAGCAGTTTTCGCACCACTGCAACTAATGAAAAACTGTTTTTT.

A few counts support this clonotype. The rearrangement uses TRBV4-1 and TRBJ1-5, with D perhaps matching TRBD1 (6 bases). The CDR3 contains 18 residues. The germline V gene has CDR1 MGHRA and CDR2 YSYEKL. V was clipped by 0 bases and J by 6 bases, with 21 bases between them. CDR3 sequence: CASSQDYRVGGSSQPQHF. CDR3 nucleotide sequence: TGCGCCAGCAGCCAAGATTATAGGGTAGGGGGATCGAGTCAGCCCCAGCATTTT.

In this sample, this clonotype turned up many times. The chain combines TRBV19 with TRBJ2-1; TRBD2 aligns across 8 bases. Losses at the gene ends were 5 bases for V and 2 bases for J; bases not matched to a gene: 11. The length of the CDR3 is 17 residues. The V gene's germline CDR1 is LNHDA and CDR2 SQIVND (reference sequence). CDR3 sequence reads: CASSQPPGGGPYNEQFF. The CDR3 DNA reads as TGTGCCAGTAGTCAACCTCCGGGGGGGGGGCCCTACAATGAGCAGTTCTTC.

This clonotype has a count of ten or more. The chain links TRBV4-1 to TRBJ2-3; D assignment may be TRBD1 or TRBD2 (6 bases each). Between the trimmed V and J ends, which lost 0 bases and 3 bases, there was a span of 13 bases. Looked up from germline, CDR1 is MGHRA and CDR2 is YSYEKL. The CDR3 length is 16 residues. This CDR3 reads CASSQERRGGTDTQYF. CDR3 coding DNA: TGCGCCAGCAGCCAAGAGAGGAGAGGGGGGACAGATACGCAGTATTTT.

This rearrangement joins TRBV2 to TRBJ2-1, with D perhaps assigned TRBD1 or TRBD2 (6 bases each). The CDR3 runs to 15 residues. With 6 bases removed from V and 3 bases from J, the gap between germline ends came to 15 bases. Per the germline V gene, CDR1 is SNHLY and CDR2 is FYNNEI. The DNA of the CDR3 is TGTGCCAGCAGGGCACAGGGAGGCATCTACAATGAGCAGTTCTTC. It encodes CASRAQGGIYNEQFF.

This clonotype was found many times. J is TRBJ2-5 and V is TRBV24-1; 8 nucleotides align to TRBD1. V shed 4 bases, J shed 4 bases, and the junction held 16 bases outside the gene matches. Germline CDR1 KGHDR, CDR2 SFDVKD. This CDR3 region has 18 residues. In DNA, the CDR3 is TGTGCCACCAGTGACACACAAAAGGACAGGGTGGAGCGAGAGACCCAGTACTTC. The encoded protein is CATSDTQKDRVERETQYF.

The table lists this clonotype with many counts. The chain recombines TRBV28 with TRBJ2-6, with TRBD1 as a possible D gene (5 bases). From germline, CDR1 is MDHEN and CDR2 SYDVKM. Trimming stripped 5 bases from V and 1 base from J, with 6 bases between. This CDR3 is 14 amino acids long. DNA for the CDR3: TGTGCCAGCAGTACAGGATCTGGGGCCAACGTCCTGACTTTC. Amino acid sequence: CASSTGSGANVLTF.